This T cell receptor beta chain is drawn from a study of glioma-infiltrating T cells after dendritic cell vaccination. Germline CDR1 is LNHNV and CDR2 is YYDKDF (reference sequence). The CDR3 spans 16 residues. J lost 6 bases, V lost 4 bases, and 11 bases had no gene match. Sequencing used immunoSEQ multiplex PCR; TCRdb keeps in-frame clones, though not all of them. Counted here are fewer than 95,000 clones, 85% occurring once; the ten biggest clones make up around 9.3%. Time point indicated: after dendritic cell vaccination, including at tumor progression/relapse. The rearrangement joins TRBV15 to TRBJ1-5; TRBD1 agrees at 8 bases. This sequence originates from a human donor with glioblastoma. The sequencing used blood, collected after dendritic cell vaccination. The CDR3 coding sequence is TGTGCCACCAGCACCAGTCGGACAGGGTGGGGTCAGCCCCAGCATTTT. Its translation is CATSTSRTGWGQPQHF.